The TCR beta chain under discussion was sequenced for a study of control samples from healthy donors and cancer patients. Germline loops: CDR1 MGHRA, CDR2 YSYEKL. V dropped 0 bases and J dropped 6; count of bases not matched to a gene: 9. This CDR3 is 18 amino acids long. TCRdb keeps only in-frame clones here, not all; method: immunoSEQ multiplex PCR. This table has under 450,000 clones, more than 80% appearing once. The rearrangement joins TRBV4-1 to TRBJ2-1; 12 bases line up with TRBD2. Sequenced sample: PBMCs. This clonotype was sampled from a man aged 35-49 years with head and neck cancer. The CDR3 loop reads CASSQEQFGLAGSNEQFF. CDR3 in DNA: TGCGCCAGCAGCCAAGAACAGTTTGGACTAGCGGGAAGCAATGAGCAGTTCTTC.